A selection of T cell receptor beta chains follows, all from one sample in a study of regulatory T cells in long-lasting Graves disease. Using its own MiXCR run on the multiplex PCR reads, TCRdb lists one record per CDR3 protein. The sample consists of over 350,000 distinct CDR3 sequences, roughly 15% of them appearing once. The sample was also reused in another study, on T cells in Graves' hyperthyroidism and ophthalmopathy.

Specimen: peripheral blood mononuclear cells (PBMCs), collected at new diagnosis, from a patient treated with antithyroid drugs. The receptors originated from a woman aged 40-49 years with Graves disease. The conserved cysteine and the conserved F or W are not part of the CDR3 here. Not all rows give a size; the values are once, few, many and, for expanded clones, a class.

v_gene: TRBV20-1; abundance: many; CDR3aa: SARDTWTVDEQY
v_gene: TRBV11-2; abundance: many; CDR3aa: ASSLGRDTQY
v_gene: TRBV10-3; abundance: many; CDR3aa: AISEGQGAAQPQH
v_gene: TRBV9; abundance: few; CDR3aa: ASSAWGQGDTEAF
v_gene: TRBV7-9; abundance: many; CDR3aa: ASSPRTGRNEQF
v_gene: TRBV6-1; abundance: few; CDR3aa: ASTSGYGYT
v_gene: TRBV11-2; abundance: many; CDR3aa: ASSLERAASYEQY
v_gene: TRBV6-1; abundance: many; CDR3aa: ASSQPPGQRNSPLH
v_gene: TRBV28; abundance: many; CDR3aa: ASSFAGSYEQY
v_gene: TRBV28; abundance: many; CDR3aa: ASTLPRDAQETQY
v_gene: TRBV12-3/TRBV12-4; abundance: many; CDR3aa: ASSLGLWSSYEQY
v_gene: TRBV28; abundance: once; CDR3aa: ASSSREGTDTQY
v_gene: TRBV28; abundance: .; CDR3aa: ASSRTGLSTDTQY
v_gene: TRBV20-1; abundance: .; CDR3aa: SARVLGQGDGYT
v_gene: TRBV6-2/TRBV6-3; abundance: .; CDR3aa: ASSEGWPRTDTQY
v_gene: TRBV9; abundance: .; CDR3aa: ASSVSGTSGRNTQY
v_gene: TRBV12-3/TRBV12-4; abundance: many; CDR3aa: ASSAQGLGTEAF
v_gene: TRBV12-5; abundance: many; CDR3aa: ASGLVLGQGDQPQH
v_gene: TRBV3-1; abundance: many; CDR3aa: ASSPGLMEGEETQY
v_gene: TRBV5-1; abundance: few; CDR3aa: ASRSRTSGRAGGEQF
v_gene: TRBV6-1; abundance: few; CDR3aa: ASSLAGGPGEQF
v_gene: TRBV30; abundance: many; CDR3aa: AWDKESSYEQY
v_gene: TRBV10-3; abundance: .; CDR3aa: AISEYTGREQF
v_gene: TRBV24-1; abundance: many; CDR3aa: ATSLQGPGELF
v_gene: TRBV19; abundance: .; CDR3aa: ASSYRVEVPSQPQH
v_gene: TRBV7-2; abundance: many; CDR3aa: ASSWWGLEQETQY
v_gene: TRBV29-1; abundance: many; CDR3aa: SVEDRAGGYEQY
v_gene: TRBV20-1; abundance: .; CDR3aa: SASARIQETQY
v_gene: TRBV7-9; abundance: many; CDR3aa: ASRLSGGEQF
v_gene: TRBV7-9; abundance: few; CDR3aa: ASSSEAGDYNEQF
v_gene: TRBV6-1; abundance: many; CDR3aa: ASSVSKGNEQF
v_gene: TRBV11-1; abundance: few; CDR3aa: ASIDGAGHNEKLF
v_gene: TRBV2; abundance: many; CDR3aa: ASSEVGGHTEAF